This T cell receptor beta chain stems from a study of OX40 agonist ivuxolimab in advanced cancers. Libraries were prepared by immunoSEQ multiplex PCR; TCRdb keeps only in-frame clonotypes and omits some of them. The table includes tens of thousands of clones, 85% to 90% detected once. Germline V gene sequence: CDR1 SGHRS, CDR2 YFSETQ. CDR3 length: 14 amino acids. The J segment lost 4 bases and the V segment lost 3 bases, leaving 6 bases of the junction unmatched. The clonotype was recovered from an adult with an advanced solid tumor such as melanoma, head and neck, liver or kidney cancer. Specimen: CD4+ or CD8+ T cells sorted from blood, collected in a trial of the OX40 agonist ivuxolimab. The chain links TRBV5-1 to TRBJ1-1; 7 bases align to TRBD1. In DNA form, the CDR3 reads TGCGCCAGCAGCTATGACAGGGAGGTCACTGAAGCTTTCTTT. Amino acids: CASSYDREVTEAFF.